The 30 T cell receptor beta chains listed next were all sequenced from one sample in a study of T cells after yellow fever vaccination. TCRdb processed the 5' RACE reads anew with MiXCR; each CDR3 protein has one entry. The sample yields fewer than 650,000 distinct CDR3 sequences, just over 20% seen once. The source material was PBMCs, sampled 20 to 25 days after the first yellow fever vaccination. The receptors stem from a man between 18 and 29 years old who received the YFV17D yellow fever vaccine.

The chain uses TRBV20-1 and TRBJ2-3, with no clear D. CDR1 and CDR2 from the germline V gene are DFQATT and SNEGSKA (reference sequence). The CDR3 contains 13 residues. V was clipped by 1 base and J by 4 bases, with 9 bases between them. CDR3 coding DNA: TGCAGTGCTAGAGCTACCCCTCCAGATACGCAGTATTTT. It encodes CSARATPPDTQYF.

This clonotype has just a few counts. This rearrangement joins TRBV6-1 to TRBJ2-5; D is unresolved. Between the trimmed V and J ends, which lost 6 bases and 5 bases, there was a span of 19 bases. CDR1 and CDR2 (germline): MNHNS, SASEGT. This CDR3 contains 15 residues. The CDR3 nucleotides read TGTGCCAGCAGCCGAACGCGCTCCGATACGGAGACCCAGTACTTC. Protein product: CASSRTRSDTETQYF.

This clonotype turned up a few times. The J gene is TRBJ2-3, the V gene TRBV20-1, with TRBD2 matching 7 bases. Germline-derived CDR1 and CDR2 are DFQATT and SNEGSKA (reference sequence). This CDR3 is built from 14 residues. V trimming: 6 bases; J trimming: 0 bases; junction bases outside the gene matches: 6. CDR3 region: CSAWEGTSTDTQYF. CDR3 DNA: TGCAGTGCCTGGGAGGGTACTAGCACAGATACGCAGTATTTT.

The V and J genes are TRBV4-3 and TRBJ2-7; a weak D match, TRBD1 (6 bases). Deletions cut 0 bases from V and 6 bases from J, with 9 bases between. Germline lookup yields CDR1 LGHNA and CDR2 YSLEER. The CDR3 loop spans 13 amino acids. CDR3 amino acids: CASSQEQGREQYF. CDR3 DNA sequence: TGCGCCAGCAGCCAAGAACAGGGCCGCGAGCAGTACTTC.

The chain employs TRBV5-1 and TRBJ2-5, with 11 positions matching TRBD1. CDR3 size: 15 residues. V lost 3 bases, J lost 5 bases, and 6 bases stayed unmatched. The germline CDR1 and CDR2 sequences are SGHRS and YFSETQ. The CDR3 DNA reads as TGCGCCAGCAGCTGGACAGGGGGCCGAAGGGAGACCCAGTACTTC. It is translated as CASSWTGGRRETQYF.

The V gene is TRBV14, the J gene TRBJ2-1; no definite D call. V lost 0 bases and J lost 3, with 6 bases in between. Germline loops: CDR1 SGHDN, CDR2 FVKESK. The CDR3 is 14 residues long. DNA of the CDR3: TGTGCCAGCAGCCAAGATTTCTTCTACAATGAGCAGTTCTTC. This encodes CASSQDFFYNEQFF.

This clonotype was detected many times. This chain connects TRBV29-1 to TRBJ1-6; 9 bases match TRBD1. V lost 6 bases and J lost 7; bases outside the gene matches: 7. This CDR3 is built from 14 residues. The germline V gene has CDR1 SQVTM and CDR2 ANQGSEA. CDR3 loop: CSVKQGAANSPLHF. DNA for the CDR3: TGCAGCGTGAAACAGGGGGCAGCGAATTCACCCCTCCACTTT.

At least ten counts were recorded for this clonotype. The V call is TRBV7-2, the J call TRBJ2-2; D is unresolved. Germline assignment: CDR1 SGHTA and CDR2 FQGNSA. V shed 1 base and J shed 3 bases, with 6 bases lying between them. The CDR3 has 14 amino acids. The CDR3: CASSLGWDTGELFF. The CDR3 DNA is TGTGCCAGCAGCTTAGGTTGGGACACCGGGGAGCTGTTTTTT.

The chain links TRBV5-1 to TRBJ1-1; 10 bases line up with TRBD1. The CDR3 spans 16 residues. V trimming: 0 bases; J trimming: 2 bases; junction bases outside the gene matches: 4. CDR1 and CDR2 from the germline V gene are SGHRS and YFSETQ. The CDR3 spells CASSLVGQGGNTEAFF. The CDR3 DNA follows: TGCGCCAGCAGCTTGGTAGGACAGGGGGGCAACACTGAAGCTTTCTTT.

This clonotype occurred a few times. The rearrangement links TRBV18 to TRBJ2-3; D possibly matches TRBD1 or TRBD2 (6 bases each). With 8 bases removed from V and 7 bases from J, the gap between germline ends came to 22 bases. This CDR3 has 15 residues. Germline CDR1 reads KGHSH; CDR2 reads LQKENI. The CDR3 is CASASGAPPGNTQYF. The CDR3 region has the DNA TGTGCCAGCGCCTCGGGGGCCCCACCCGGGAATACGCAGTATTTT. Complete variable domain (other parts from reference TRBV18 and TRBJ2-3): NAGVMQNPRHLVRRRGQEARLRCSPMKGHSHVYWYRQLPEEGLKFMVYLQKENIIDESGMPKERFSAEFPKEGPSILRIQQVVRGDSAAYFCASASGAPPGNTQYFGPGTRLTVL.

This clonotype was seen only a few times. The CDR3: CASSLGGILDNSPLHF. CDR3 nucleotides: TGTGCCAGCAGCTTAGGGGGGATATTGGACAATTCACCCCTCCACTTT. The chain has TRBV7-2 and TRBJ1-6; D might be TRBD1 (5 bases). The CDR3 is made up of 16 amino acids. In germline, CDR1 is SGHTA, CDR2 FQGNSA. V lost 1 base, J lost 7 bases, and 14 bases lay in between.

CDR3 sequence: CASSKGPRKQYF. In nucleotides, the CDR3 is TGTGCCAGCAGCAAAGGCCCCCGCAAGCAGTACTTC. The gene calls are TRBV21-1 and TRBJ2-7; the tabulated D call, TRBD1, remains unverified against the DNA. TRBV21-1 is classified as a pseudogene. This CDR3 comprises 12 residues.

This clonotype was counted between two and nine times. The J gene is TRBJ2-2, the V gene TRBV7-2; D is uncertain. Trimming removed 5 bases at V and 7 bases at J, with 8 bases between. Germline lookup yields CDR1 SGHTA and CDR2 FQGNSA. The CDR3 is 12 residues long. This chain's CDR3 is CASSRRLGELFF. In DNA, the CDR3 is TGTGCCAGCAGCCGTAGGCTCGGGGAGCTGTTTTTT. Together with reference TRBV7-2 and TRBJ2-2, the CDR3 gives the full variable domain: GAGVSQSPSNKVTEKGKDVELRCDPISGHTALYWYRQSLGQGLEFLIYFQGNSAPDKSGLPSDRFSAERTGGSVSTLTIQRTQQEDSAVYLCASSRRLGELFFGEGSRLTVL.

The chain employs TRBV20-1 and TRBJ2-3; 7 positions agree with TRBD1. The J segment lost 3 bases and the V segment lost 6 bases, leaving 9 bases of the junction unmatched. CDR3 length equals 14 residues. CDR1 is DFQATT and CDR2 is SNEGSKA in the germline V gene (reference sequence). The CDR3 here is CSARRGRGTDTQYF. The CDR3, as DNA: TGCAGTGCCCGAAGGGGGCGCGGGACAGATACGCAGTATTTT.

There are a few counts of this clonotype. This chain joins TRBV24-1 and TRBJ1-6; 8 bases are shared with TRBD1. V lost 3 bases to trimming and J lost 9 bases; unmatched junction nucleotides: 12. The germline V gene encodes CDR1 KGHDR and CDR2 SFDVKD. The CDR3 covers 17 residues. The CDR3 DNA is TGTGCCACCAGTGATCCCCAAACGACAGGGGAGGTTTCACCCCTCCACTTT. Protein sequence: CATSDPQTTGEVSPLHF.

The CDR3 region has the DNA TGTGCCAGCAGCGGGCAGGGGACCGATTTGTCAGATACGCAGTATTTT. Its protein product is CASSGQGTDLSDTQYF. The chain is built from TRBV6-1 and TRBJ2-3; possibly TRBD1 for D (6 bases). This CDR3 comprises 16 residues. Germline V lookup: CDR1 MNHNS, CDR2 SASEGT. V was clipped by 6 bases and J by 4 bases, with 20 bases between them.

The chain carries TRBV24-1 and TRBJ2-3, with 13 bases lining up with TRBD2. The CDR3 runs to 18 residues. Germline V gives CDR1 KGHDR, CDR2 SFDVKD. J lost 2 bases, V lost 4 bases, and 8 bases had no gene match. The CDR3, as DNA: TGTGCCACCAGTGACCCGGGACTAGCGGGGAGTTTCACAGATACGCAGTATTTT. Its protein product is CATSDPGLAGSFTDTQYF.

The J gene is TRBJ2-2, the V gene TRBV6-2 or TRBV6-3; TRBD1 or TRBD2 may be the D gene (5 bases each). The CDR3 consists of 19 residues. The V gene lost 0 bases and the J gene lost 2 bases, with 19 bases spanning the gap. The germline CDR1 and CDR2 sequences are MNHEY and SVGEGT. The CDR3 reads CASSYSIRGEGRNTGELFF. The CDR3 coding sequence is TGTGCCAGCAGTTACTCGATCCGCGGCGAGGGGCGAAACACCGGGGAGCTGTTTTTT.

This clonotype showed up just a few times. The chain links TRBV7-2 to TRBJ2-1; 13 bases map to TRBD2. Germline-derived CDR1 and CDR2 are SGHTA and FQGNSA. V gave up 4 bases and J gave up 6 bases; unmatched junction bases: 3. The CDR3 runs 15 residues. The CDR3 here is CASSSGLAGTNEQFF. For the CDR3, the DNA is TGTGCCAGCAGCTCGGGACTAGCGGGGACCAATGAGCAGTTCTTC.

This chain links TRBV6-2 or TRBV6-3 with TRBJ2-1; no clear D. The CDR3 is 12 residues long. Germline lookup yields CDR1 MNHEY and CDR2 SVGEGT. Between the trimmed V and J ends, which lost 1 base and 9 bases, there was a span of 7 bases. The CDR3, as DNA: TGTGCCAGCAGTTACTTGGTCGCTGAGCAGTTCTTC. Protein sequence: CASSYLVAEQFF.

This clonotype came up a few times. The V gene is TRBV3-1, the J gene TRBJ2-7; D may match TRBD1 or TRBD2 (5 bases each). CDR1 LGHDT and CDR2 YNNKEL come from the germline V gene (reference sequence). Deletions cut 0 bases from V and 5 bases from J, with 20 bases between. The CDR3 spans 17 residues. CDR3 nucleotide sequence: TGTGCCAGCAGCCAAGATCTGTCGGGGCTAGGCTACGACGAGCAGTACTTC. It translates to CASSQDLSGLGYDEQYF.

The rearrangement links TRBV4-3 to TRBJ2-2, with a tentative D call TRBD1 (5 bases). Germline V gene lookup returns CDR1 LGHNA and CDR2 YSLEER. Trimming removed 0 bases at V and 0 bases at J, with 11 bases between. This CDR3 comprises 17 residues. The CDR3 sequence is CASSQEQGHANTGELFF. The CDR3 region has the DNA TGCGCCAGCAGCCAAGAGCAGGGTCATGCGAACACCGGGGAGCTGTTTTTT.

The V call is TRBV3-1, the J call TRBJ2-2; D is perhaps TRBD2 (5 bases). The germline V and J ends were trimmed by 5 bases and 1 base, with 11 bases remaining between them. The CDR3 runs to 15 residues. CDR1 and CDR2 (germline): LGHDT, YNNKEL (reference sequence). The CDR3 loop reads CASSTGLLNTGELFF. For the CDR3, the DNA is TGTGCCAGCAGCACTGGACTCCTGAACACCGGGGAGCTGTTTTTT.

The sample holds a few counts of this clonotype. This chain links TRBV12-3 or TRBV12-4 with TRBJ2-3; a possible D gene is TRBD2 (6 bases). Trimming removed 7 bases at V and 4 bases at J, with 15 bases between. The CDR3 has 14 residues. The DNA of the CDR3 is TGTGCCAGCACCACTTCGTGGGGGGCAGATACGCAGTATTTT. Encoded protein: CASTTSWGADTQYF.

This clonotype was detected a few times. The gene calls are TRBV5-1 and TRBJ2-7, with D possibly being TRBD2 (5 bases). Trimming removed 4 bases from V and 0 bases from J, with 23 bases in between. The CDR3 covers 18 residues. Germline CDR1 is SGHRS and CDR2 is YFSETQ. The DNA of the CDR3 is TGCGCCAGCAGCCTCCAATTTGGGCGGGCAGAGAGCTCCTACGAGCAGTACTTC. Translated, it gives CASSLQFGRAESSYEQYF.

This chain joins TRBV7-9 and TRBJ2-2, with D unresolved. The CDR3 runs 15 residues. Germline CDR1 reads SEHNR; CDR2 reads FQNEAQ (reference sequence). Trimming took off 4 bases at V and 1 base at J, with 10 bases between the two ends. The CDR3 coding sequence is TGTGCCAGCAGCTCAACGGGCGGGAACACCGGGGAGCTGTTTTTT. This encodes CASSSTGGNTGELFF.

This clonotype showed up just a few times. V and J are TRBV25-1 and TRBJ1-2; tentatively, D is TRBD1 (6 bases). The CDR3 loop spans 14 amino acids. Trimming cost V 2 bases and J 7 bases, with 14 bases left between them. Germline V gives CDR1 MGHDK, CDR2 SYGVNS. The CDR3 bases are TGTGCCAGCAGTGAAGGAGGGGGGTATAGTGGCTACACCTTC. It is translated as CASSEGGGYSGYTF.

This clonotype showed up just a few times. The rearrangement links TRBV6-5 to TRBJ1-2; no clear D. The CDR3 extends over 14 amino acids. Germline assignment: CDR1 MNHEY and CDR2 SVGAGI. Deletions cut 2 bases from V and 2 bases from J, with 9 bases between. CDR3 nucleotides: TGTGCCAGCAGTTACCATACACAAAACTATGGCTACACCTTC. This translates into CASSYHTQNYGYTF.

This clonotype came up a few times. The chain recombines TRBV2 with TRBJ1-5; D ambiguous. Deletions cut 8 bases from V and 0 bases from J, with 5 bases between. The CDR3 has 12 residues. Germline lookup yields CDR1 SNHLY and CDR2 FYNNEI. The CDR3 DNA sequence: TGTGCCAGCCGCCTTAGCAATCAGCCCCAGCATTTT. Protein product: CASRLSNQPQHF.

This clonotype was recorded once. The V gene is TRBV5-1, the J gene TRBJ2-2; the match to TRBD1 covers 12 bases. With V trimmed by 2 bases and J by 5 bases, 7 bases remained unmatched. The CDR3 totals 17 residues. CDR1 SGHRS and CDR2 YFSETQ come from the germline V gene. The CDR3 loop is CASSFFWDRGLTGELFF. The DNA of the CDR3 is TGCGCCAGCAGCTTCTTTTGGGACAGGGGGCTAACCGGGGAGCTGTTTTTT.